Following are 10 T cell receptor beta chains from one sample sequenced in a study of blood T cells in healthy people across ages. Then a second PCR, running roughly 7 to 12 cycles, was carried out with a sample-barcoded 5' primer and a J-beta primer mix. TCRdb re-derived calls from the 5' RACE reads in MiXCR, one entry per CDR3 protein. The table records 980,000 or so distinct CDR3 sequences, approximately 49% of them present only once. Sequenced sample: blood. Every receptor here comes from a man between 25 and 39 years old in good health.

The CDR3 here is CASSVEDRPTDTQYF. The CDR3 region has the DNA TGTGCCAGCAGTGTCGAGGACAGACCCACAGATACGCAGTATTTT. The chain has TRBV6-1 and TRBJ2-3, with D possibly TRBD1 on 6 matching bases. Germline V lookup: CDR1 MNHNS, CDR2 SASEGT. V was pared by 4 bases and J by 2 bases, with 13 bases between. The CDR3 length is 15 residues.

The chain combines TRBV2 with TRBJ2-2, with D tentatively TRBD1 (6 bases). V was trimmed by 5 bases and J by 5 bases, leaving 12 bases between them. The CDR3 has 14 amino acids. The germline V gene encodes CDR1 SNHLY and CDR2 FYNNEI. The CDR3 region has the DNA TGTGCCAGCAGTACACAAAGGGGGACCGGGGAGCTGTTTTTT. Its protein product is CASSTQRGTGELFF. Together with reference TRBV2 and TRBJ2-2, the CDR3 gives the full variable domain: EPEVTQTPSHQVTQMGQEVILRCVPISNHLYFYWYRQILGQKVEFLVSFYNNEISEKSEIFDDQFSVERPDGSNFTLKIRSTKLEDSAMYFCASSTQRGTGELFFGEGSRLTVL.

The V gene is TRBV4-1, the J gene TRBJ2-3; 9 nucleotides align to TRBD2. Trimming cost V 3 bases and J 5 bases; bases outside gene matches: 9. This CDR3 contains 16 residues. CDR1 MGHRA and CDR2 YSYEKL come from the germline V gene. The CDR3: CASSQGIQAGGDTQYF. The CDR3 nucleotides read TGCGCCAGCAGCCAGGGGATACAAGCGGGAGGAGATACGCAGTATTTT.

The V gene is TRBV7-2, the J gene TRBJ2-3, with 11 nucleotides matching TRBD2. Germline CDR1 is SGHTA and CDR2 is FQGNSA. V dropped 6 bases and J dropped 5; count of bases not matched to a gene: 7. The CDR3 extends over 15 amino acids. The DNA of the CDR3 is TGTGCCAGCAGGCTACTAGCGGGGGTTCAAGATACGCAGTATTTT. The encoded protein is CASRLLAGVQDTQYF. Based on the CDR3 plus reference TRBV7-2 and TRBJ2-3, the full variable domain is GAGVSQSPSNKVTEKGKDVELRCDPISGHTALYWYRQSLGQGLEFLIYFQGNSAPDKSGLPSDRFSAERTGGSVSTLTIQRTQQEDSAVYLCASRLLAGVQDTQYFGPGTRLTVL.

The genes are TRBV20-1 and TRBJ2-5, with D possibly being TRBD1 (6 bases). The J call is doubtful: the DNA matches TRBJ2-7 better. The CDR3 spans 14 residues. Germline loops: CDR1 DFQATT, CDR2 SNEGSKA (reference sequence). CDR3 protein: CSASRDIGAYEQYF. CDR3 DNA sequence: TGCAGTGCTAGCCGGGACATCGGTGCCTACGAGCAGTACTTC.

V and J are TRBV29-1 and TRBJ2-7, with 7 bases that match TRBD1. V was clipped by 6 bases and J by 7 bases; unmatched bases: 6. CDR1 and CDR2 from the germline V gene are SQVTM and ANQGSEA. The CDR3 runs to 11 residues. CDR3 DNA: TGCAGCGTATTACAGGGGAATGAGCAGTACTTC. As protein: CSVLQGNEQYF.

For the CDR3, the DNA is TGTGCCAGCAGCCCGAGGGGCCTCTCCTACGAGCAGTACTTC. It specifies CASSPRGLSYEQYF. This chain uses TRBV6-5 with TRBJ2-7; perhaps D is TRBD1 or TRBD2 (5 bases each). The V and J ends lost 6 bases and 0 bases respectively, with 12 bases between them. The V gene's germline CDR1 is MNHEY and CDR2 SVGAGI. This CDR3 has 14 amino acids.

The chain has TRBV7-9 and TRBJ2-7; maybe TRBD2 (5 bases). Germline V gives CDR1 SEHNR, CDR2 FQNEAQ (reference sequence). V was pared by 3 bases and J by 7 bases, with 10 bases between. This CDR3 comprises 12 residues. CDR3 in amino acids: CASSFPTGEQYF. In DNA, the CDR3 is TGTGCCAGCAGCTTCCCCACGGGGGAGCAGTACTTC.

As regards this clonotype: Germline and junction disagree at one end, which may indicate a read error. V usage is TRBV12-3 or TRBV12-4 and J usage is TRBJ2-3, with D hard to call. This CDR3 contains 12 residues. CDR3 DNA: TGTGCCAGCAGAGTGAGAGCAGATGCGCAGTATTTT. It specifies CASRVRADAQYF.

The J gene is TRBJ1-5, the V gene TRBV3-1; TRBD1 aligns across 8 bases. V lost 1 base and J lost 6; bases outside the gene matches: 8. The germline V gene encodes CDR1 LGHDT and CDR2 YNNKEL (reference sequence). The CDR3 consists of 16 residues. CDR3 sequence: CASSQGYAGGGQPQHF. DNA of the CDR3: TGTGCCAGCAGCCAAGGGTACGCAGGGGGCGGTCAGCCCCAGCATTTT.